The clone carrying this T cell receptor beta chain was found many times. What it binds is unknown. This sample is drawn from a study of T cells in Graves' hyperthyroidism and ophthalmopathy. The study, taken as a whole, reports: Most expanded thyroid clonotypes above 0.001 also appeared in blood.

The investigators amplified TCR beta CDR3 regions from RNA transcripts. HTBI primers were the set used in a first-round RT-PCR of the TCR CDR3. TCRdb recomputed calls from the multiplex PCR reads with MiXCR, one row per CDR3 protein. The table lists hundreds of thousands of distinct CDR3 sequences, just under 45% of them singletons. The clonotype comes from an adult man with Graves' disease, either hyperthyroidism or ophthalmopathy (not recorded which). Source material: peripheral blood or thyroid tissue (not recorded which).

CDR3 in amino acids: CSARPSGRYYEQYF. The CDR3 DNA reads TGCAGTGCAAGACCTAGCGGGAGATACTACGAGCAGTACTTC. V is TRBV20-1 and J is TRBJ2-7; 10 nucleotides line up with TRBD2. The CDR3 loop spans 14 amino acids. Germline loops: CDR1 DFQATT, CDR2 SNEGSKA (reference sequence). The V and J ends lost 6 bases and 3 bases, in that order; junction bases with no gene match: 8.